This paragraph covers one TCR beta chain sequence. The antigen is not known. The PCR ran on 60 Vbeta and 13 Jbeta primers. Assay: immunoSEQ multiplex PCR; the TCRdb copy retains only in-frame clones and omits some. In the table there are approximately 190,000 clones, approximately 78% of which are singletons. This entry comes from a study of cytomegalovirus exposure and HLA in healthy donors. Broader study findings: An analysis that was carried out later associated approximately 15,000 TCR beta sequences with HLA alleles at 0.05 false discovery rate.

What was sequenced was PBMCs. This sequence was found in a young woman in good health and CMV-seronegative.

The CDR3 spells CASSPLRRNNSPLHF. The DNA for the CDR3 is TGTGCCAGCAGTCCACTCCGAAGAAATAATTCACCCCTCCACTTT. V is TRBV6-5 and J is TRBJ1-6; no clear D gene. This CDR3 region has 15 residues. CDR1 is MNHEY, CDR2 SVGAGI, per germline. V was pared by 5 bases and J by 5 bases, with 13 bases between.